This T cell receptor beta chain originates from a study of cytomegalovirus exposure and HLA in healthy donors. About the study: There were 85 million or so unique TCRs (from HLA-typed donors) in an early data release.

Trimming removed 10 bases from V and 3 bases from J, with 15 bases in between. The CDR3 runs to 13 residues. Germline values: CDR1 SNHLY, CDR2 FYNNEI. Primers: 60 Vbeta forward and 13 Jbeta reverse. TCRdb's copy holds only in-frame clones and misses some; the assay was immunoSEQ multiplex PCR. The sample has under 55,000 clones; over 70% are singletons. Sequencing was carried out using PBMCs. The chain employs TRBV2 and TRBJ1-1; D is perhaps TRBD1 (5 bases). The TCR sequence derives from a man between 18 and 29 years old in good health and CMV-seronegative. The CDR3 coding sequence is TGTGCCACCCCGGGGGGGATCGACACTGAAGCTTTCTTT. This encodes CATPGGIDTEAFF.